Presented here are 30 T cell receptor beta chains from one specimen sequenced in a study of cytotoxic CD8 clonotypes in ibrutinib-treated CLL. Clones were read by immunoSEQ multiplex PCR, and TCRdb kept only the in-frame ones, dropping some. The sample shows roughly 200,000 clones, 55% to 85% of them seen only once. This sample comprised PBMCs, obtained after 24 months of ibrutinib treatment. The receptors were sampled from a human donor with chronic lymphocytic leukemia.

Notes on this clone: At one boundary the junction diverges from the germline segment, which might be a read error. The gene calls are TRBV27 and TRBJ2-7; TRBD2 agrees at 9 bases. This CDR3 is 17 amino acids long. Looked up from germline, CDR1 is MNHEY and CDR2 is SMNVEV (reference sequence). DNA of the CDR3: TGTGCCCGCAGTTTATACCCTCCGGGCGGGAGGGCTAACGAGCAGTACTTC. It translates to CARSLYPPGGRANEQYF.

The sample holds one count of this clone. V is TRBV7-8 and J is TRBJ2-1; 16 bases are shared with TRBD2. Germline loops: CDR1 SGHVS, CDR2 FQNEAQ. The CDR3 has 19 amino acids. The ends lost 5 bases at V and 6 bases at J; junction bases unmatched: 13. The CDR3 DNA reads as TGTGCCAGCAGCCCCCGCACGGGACTAGCGGGAGGGTGGGGCAATGAGCAGTTCTTC. This sequence encodes CASSPRTGLAGGWGNEQFF.

The V call is TRBV28, the J call TRBJ2-2, with 8 bases matching TRBD1. V lost 9 bases and J lost 4; bases outside the gene matches: 7. CDR3 length: 14 residues. Germline V gives CDR1 MDHEN, CDR2 SYDVKM. The CDR3 DNA reads TGTGCCAGTAGATCCACAGGGGGCACCGGGGAGCTGTTTTTT. Amino acid sequence: CASRSTGGTGELFF.

This chain uses TRBV5-1 with TRBJ1-2, with D perhaps matching TRBD1 (5 bases). Trimming pared 4 bases from V and 8 bases from J, leaving 12 bases between. The CDR3 covers 12 residues. Germline assignment: CDR1 SGHRS and CDR2 YFSETQ. The CDR3 is CASSPRGAGYTF. The CDR3 bases are TGCGCCAGCAGCCCACGCGGGGCCGGCTACACCTTC.

The gene calls are TRBV19 and TRBJ1-1; 7 positions agree with TRBD1. V lost 6 bases, J lost 4 bases, and 8 bases stayed unmatched. There are 14 residues in the CDR3. From germline, CDR1 is LNHDA and CDR2 SQIVND (reference sequence). CDR3 region: CASRRQEGATEAFF. The CDR3 region has the DNA TGTGCCAGTAGACGTCAGGAGGGGGCCACTGAAGCTTTCTTT. The full variable domain, completed using reference TRBV19 and TRBJ1-1, is DGGITQSPKYLFRKEGQNVTLSCEQNLNHDAMYWYRQDPGQGLRLIYYSQIVNDFQKGDIAEGYSVSREKKESFPLTVTSAQKNPTAFYLCASRRQEGATEAFFGQGTRLTVV.

This clone appeared a single time. CDR3 region: CSAQAGGGTEAFF. The CDR3 bases are TGCAGCGCCCAAGCCGGTGGGGGGACTGAAGCTTTCTTT. This chain uses TRBV29-1 with TRBJ1-1; D perhaps matches TRBD1 (5 bases). CDR1 SQVTM and CDR2 ANQGSEA come from the germline V gene. Trimming cost V 7 bases and J 5 bases, with 17 bases left between them. There are 13 residues in the CDR3.

The chain recombines TRBV12-2 with TRBJ2-7; the table assigns TRBD2, which was not confirmed against the DNA. TRBV12-2 is deemed a pseudogene. The CDR3 contains 16 residues. The CDR3 DNA reads TGTGCAAGTCGCCCCCCACGGGGGAGGTCCGTCGACGAGCAGTACTTC. This gives the protein CASRPPRGRSVDEQYF.

The chain joins TRBV7-8 to TRBJ2-1; a weak D match, TRBD2 (6 bases). The CDR3 is 21 residues long. Germline CDR1 reads SGHVS; CDR2 reads FQNEAQ. V lost 4 bases to trimming and J lost 4 bases, with 32 bases between them. The DNA of the CDR3 is TGTGCCAGCAGCTCAAGGCTGATGGTTGTCCGGGAGAGCAAGCAATACAATGAGCAGTTCTTC. It codes for CASSSRLMVVRESKQYNEQFF.

This chain connects TRBV6-4 to TRBJ1-1, with D hard to call. The CDR3 is 12 amino acids. Germline CDR1 reads MRHNA; CDR2 reads SNTAGT. Between the trimmed V and J ends, which lost 4 bases and 7 bases, there was a span of 10 bases. The CDR3 DNA follows: TGTGCCAGCAGTGGGGGTCAGAATGAAGCTTTCTTT. Its protein product is CASSGGQNEAFF.

The chain is built from TRBV2 and TRBJ2-4; D gene unclear. CDR1 and CDR2 from the germline V gene are SNHLY and FYNNEI. The ends were cut back, 3 bases at V and 0 bases at J, with 3 bases in the middle. This CDR3 spans 13 amino acids. CDR3 nucleotides: TGTGCCAGCAGTGATCTAGCCAAAAACATTCAGTACTTC. Protein sequence: CASSDLAKNIQYF.

The V and J genes are TRBV7-2 and TRBJ1-1; 10 nucleotides line up with TRBD1. Trimming at V came to 5 bases and at J to 4 bases, leaving 4 bases not matched to a gene. This CDR3 has 14 amino acids. Germline values: CDR1 SGHTA, CDR2 FQGNSA. This chain's CDR3 is CASSPWTGGTEAFF. The DNA for the CDR3 is TGTGCCAGCAGCCCTTGGACAGGGGGCACTGAAGCTTTCTTT.

The rearrangement joins TRBV9 to TRBJ2-2, with D unresolved. Germline-derived CDR1 and CDR2 are SGDLS and YYNGEE. Deletions cut 4 bases from V and 5 bases from J, with 15 bases between. This CDR3 region has 15 residues. CDR3 nucleotides: TGTGCCAGCAGCCCCCGTGAGGCATTGACCGGGGAGCTGTTTTTT. It yields the protein CASSPREALTGELFF. Complete variable domain (other parts from reference TRBV9 and TRBJ2-2): DSGVTQTPKHLITATGQRVTLRCSPRSGDLSVYWYQQSLDQGLQFLIQYYNGEERAKGNILERFSAQQFPDLHSELNLSSLELGDSALYFCASSPREALTGELFFGEGSRLTVL.

The chain couples TRBV4-1 to TRBJ2-1; D unclear. V lost 1 base and J 5 bases, leaving 6 bases between the germline ends. Germline V CDR1 and CDR2: MGHRA, YSYEKL. The CDR3 is made up of 13 amino acids. This CDR3 is CASSQANDNEQFF. The CDR3 DNA follows: TGCGCCAGCAGCCAAGCCAACGACAATGAGCAGTTCTTC.

The chain employs TRBV10-3 and TRBJ2-2; D is undetermined. With 7 bases removed from V and 4 bases from J, the gap between germline ends came to 10 bases. The CDR3 is made up of 13 amino acids. Germline V lookup: CDR1 ENHRY, CDR2 SYGVKD. CDR3: CAIKWGSTGELFF. The CDR3 nucleotides read TGTGCCATCAAGTGGGGTAGCACCGGGGAGCTGTTTTTT.

This rearrangement joins TRBV30 to TRBJ1-2; TRBD1 agrees at 7 bases. This CDR3 spans 17 amino acids. Germline loops: CDR1 GTSNPN, CDR2 SVGIG (reference sequence). V lost 0 bases, J lost 2 bases, and 12 bases stayed unmatched. This chain's CDR3 is CAWSVPSYRGKNYGYTF. CDR3 DNA sequence: TGTGCCTGGAGTGTACCCTCCTACAGGGGCAAAAACTATGGCTACACCTTC.

This clone was picked up one time. CDR3 coding DNA: TGTGCCAGCAGCGCCCAGGGAAACTCTGGAAACACCATATATTTT. As protein: CASSAQGNSGNTIYF. This chain uses TRBV9 with TRBJ1-3; tentatively, D is TRBD1 (5 bases). Between the trimmed V and J ends, which lost 3 bases and 0 bases, there was a span of 10 bases. The CDR3 is 15 residues long. Germline lookup yields CDR1 SGDLS and CDR2 YYNGEE. Drawing the rest from reference TRBV9 and TRBJ1-3, the complete variable domain is DSGVTQTPKHLITATGQRVTLRCSPRSGDLSVYWYQQSLDQGLQFLIQYYNGEERAKGNILERFSAQQFPDLHSELNLSSLELGDSALYFCASSAQGNSGNTIYFGEGSWLTVV.

This rearrangement joins TRBV7-8 to TRBJ2-7, with 7 bases that match TRBD1. The germline V gene encodes CDR1 SGHVS and CDR2 FQNEAQ. The CDR3 covers 16 residues. The J segment lost 1 base and the V segment lost 0 bases, leaving 6 bases of the junction unmatched. The CDR3 loop reads CASSLAALQGSYEQYF. Written as DNA, the CDR3 is TGTGCCAGCAGCTTAGCGGCGTTACAGGGGTCCTACGAGCAGTACTTC.

The chain's CDR3 is CASSLEAGANVLTF. CDR3 sequence (DNA): TGCGCCAGCAGCTTGGAAGCTGGGGCCAACGTCCTGACTTTC. The chain combines TRBV5-1 with TRBJ2-6, with D unclear. V was shortened by 0 bases and J by 2 bases, with 3 bases between the two germline ends. CDR1 and CDR2 (germline): SGHRS, YFSETQ. This CDR3 is built from 14 residues.

The chain employs TRBV13 and TRBJ1-3; D uncertain. This CDR3 region has 16 residues. Looked up from germline, CDR1 is PRHDT and CDR2 is FYEKMQ (reference sequence). With 4 bases removed from V and 1 base from J, the gap between germline ends came to 14 bases. The CDR3 spells CASSSLYRTSGNTIYF. CDR3 bases: TGTGCCAGCAGCTCGTTGTACCGGACTTCTGGAAACACCATATATTTT.

V is TRBV19 and J is TRBJ2-7, with 8 bases aligning to TRBD1. With 3 bases clipped from V and 5 bases from J, the junction kept 6 bases outside the gene matches. This CDR3 contains 14 residues. The germline V gene encodes CDR1 LNHDA and CDR2 SQIVND (reference sequence). The CDR3 sequence: CASSIGQGPNEQYF. The CDR3 DNA reads as TGTGCCAGTAGTATCGGACAGGGTCCTAACGAGCAGTACTTC.

The CDR3, as DNA: TGTGCCAGCAGCACTACACAGGGGGCGTCTACTGAAGCTTTCTTT. Translating gives CASSTTQGASTEAFF. The gene calls are TRBV6-5 and TRBJ1-1; TRBD1 matches at 9 bases. V gave up 6 bases and J gave up 5 bases; unmatched junction bases: 10. Looked up from germline, CDR1 is MNHEY and CDR2 is SVGAGI. The CDR3 loop spans 15 amino acids.

This clone has a handful of counts. The genes are TRBV4-1 and TRBJ1-4; D uncertain. The CDR3 length is 16 residues. The V gene's germline CDR1 is MGHRA and CDR2 YSYEKL. Trimming removed 4 bases from V and 1 base from J, with 13 bases in between. The CDR3 DNA sequence: TGCGCCAGCAGCCTCGGTGGAGGGATAACTAATGAAAAACTGTTTTTT. This codes for CASSLGGGITNEKLFF.

This chain uses TRBV7-9 with TRBJ2-5; D ambiguous. CDR3 length: 11 amino acids. V shed 10 bases and J shed 5 bases, with 11 bases lying between them. CDR1 is SEHNR, CDR2 FQNEAQ, per germline (reference sequence). The CDR3 DNA is TGTGCCATACTGTTGGGGGAGACCCAGTACTTC. Amino acid sequence: CAILLGETQYF.

V usage is TRBV10-2 and J usage is TRBJ1-3; D ambiguous. Germline lookup yields CDR1 WSHSY and CDR2 SAAADI. The CDR3 contains 14 residues. The V end was cut by 6 bases, the J end by 2 bases, with 11 bases between. For the CDR3, the DNA is TGCGCCAGCAGCTCCGGGCTCCCTGGAAACACCATATATTTT. This translates into CASSSGLPGNTIYF.

CDR3 sequence reads: CASSVGAGLAPSSYNEQFF. The CDR3 DNA sequence: TGTGCCAGCAGCGTAGGAGCGGGACTCGCTCCTAGCTCCTACAATGAGCAGTTCTTC. This rearrangement joins TRBV9 to TRBJ2-1; 7 bases are a match to TRBD2. The V and J ends lost 0 bases and 0 bases, in that order; junction bases with no gene match: 12. Per germline, CDR1 SGDLS and CDR2 YYNGEE. The CDR3 sequence is 19 residues long.

The chain uses TRBV19 and TRBJ2-2; D is possibly TRBD2 (6 bases). The CDR3 has 14 amino acids. V lost 3 bases, J lost 5 bases, and 10 bases lay in between. Germline CDR1 is LNHDA and CDR2 is SQIVND (reference sequence). The CDR3, as DNA: TGTGCCAGTAGTATCGGGAGAGGGACCGGGGAGCTGTTTTTT. Translating gives CASSIGRGTGELFF. Full variable domain (rest looked up from reference TRBV19 and TRBJ2-2): DGGITQSPKYLFRKEGQNVTLSCEQNLNHDAMYWYRQDPGQGLRLIYYSQIVNDFQKGDIAEGYSVSREKKESFPLTVTSAQKNPTAFYLCASSIGRGTGELFFGEGSRLTVL.

V and J are TRBV20-1 and TRBJ2-5; no clear D gene. V lost 7 bases, J lost 5 bases, and 11 bases lay in between. This CDR3 comprises 11 residues. Germline CDR1 reads DFQATT; CDR2 reads SNEGSKA (reference sequence). CDR3 residues: CSVVVGETQYF. CDR3 DNA: TGCAGTGTAGTGGTTGGGGAGACCCAGTACTTC.

The chain joins TRBV4-1 to TRBJ2-7; D is uncertain. The CDR3 runs 14 residues. Germline V lookup: CDR1 MGHRA, CDR2 YSYEKL. V was trimmed by 3 bases and J by 0 bases, leaving 9 bases between them. The CDR3 DNA sequence: TGCGCCAGCAGCCAGCGTCCTAGCTCCTACGAGCAGTACTTC. This encodes CASSQRPSSYEQYF.

This clone appeared a single time. The rearrangement uses TRBV6-5 and TRBJ1-2, with 7 bases identical to TRBD1. The V segment lost 6 bases and the J segment 2 bases; nucleotides outside the gene matches: 6. The CDR3 sequence is 14 residues long. Germline V gene lookup returns CDR1 MNHEY and CDR2 SVGAGI. Here the CDR3 reads CASSRGQLNYGYTF. The CDR3, as DNA: TGTGCCAGCAGCAGGGGACAGCTGAACTATGGCTACACCTTC.

The rearrangement links TRBV14 to TRBJ1-2; D is undetermined. The V gene's germline CDR1 is SGHDN and CDR2 FVKESK. Trimming took 2 bases from V and 1 from J, leaving 5 bases between them. This CDR3 region has 13 residues. DNA of the CDR3: TGTGCCAGCAGCCAATGGGTTAACTATGGCTACACCTTC. Protein: CASSQWVNYGYTF.